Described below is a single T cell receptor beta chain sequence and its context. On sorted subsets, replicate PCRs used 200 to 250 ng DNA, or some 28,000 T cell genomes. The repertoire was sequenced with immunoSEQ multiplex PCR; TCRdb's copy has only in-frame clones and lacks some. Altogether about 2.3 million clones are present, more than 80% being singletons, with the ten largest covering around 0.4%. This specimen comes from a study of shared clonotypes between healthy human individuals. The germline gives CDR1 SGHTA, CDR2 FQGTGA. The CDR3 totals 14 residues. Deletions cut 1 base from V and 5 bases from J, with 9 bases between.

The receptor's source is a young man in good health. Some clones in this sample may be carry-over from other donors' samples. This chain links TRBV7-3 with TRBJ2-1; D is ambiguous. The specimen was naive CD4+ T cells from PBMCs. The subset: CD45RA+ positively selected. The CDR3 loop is CASSLKGPNNEQFF. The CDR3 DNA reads TGTGCCAGCAGCTTAAAGGGCCCAAACAATGAGCAGTTCTTC.